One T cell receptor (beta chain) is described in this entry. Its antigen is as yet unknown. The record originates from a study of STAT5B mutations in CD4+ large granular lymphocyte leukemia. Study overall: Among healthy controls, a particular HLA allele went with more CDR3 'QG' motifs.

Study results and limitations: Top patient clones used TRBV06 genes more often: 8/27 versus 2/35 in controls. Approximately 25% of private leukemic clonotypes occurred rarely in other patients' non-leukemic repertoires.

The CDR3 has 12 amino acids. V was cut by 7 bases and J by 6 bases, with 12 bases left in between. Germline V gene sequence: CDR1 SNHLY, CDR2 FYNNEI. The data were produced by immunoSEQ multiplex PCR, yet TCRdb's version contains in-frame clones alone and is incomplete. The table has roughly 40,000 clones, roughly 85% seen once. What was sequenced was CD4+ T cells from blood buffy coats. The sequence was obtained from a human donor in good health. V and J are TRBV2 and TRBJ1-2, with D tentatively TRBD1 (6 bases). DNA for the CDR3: TGTGCCAGCAAGCGGGGGGCTAATGGCTACACCTTC. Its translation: CASKRGANGYTF.